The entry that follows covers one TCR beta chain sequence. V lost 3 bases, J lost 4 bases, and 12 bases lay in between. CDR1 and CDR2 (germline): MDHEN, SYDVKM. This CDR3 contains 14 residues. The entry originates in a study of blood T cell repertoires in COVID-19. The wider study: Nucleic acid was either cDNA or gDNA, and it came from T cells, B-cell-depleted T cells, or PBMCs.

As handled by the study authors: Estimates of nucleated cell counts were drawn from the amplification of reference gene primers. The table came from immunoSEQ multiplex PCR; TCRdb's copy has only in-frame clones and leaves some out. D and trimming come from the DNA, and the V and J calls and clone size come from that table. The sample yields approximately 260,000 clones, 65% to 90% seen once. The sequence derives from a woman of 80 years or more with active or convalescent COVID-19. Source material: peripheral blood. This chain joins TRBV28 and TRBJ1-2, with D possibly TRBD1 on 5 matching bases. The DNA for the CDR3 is TGTGCCAGCAGTTTGGCAGGGATCGCCTATGGCTACACCTTC. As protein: CASSLAGIAYGYTF.